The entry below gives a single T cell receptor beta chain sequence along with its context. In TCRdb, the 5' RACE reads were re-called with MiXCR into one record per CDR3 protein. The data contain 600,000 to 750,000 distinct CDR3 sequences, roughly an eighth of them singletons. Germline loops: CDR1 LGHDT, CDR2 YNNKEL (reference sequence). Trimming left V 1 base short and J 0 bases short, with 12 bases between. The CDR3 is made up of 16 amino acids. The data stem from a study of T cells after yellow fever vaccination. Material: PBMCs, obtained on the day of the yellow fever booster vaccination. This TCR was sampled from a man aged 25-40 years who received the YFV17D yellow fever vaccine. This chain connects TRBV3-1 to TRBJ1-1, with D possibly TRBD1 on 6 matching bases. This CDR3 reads CASSQVARGVNTEAFF. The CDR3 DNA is TGTGCCAGCAGCCAAGTCGCCAGGGGAGTGAACACTGAAGCTTTCTTT.